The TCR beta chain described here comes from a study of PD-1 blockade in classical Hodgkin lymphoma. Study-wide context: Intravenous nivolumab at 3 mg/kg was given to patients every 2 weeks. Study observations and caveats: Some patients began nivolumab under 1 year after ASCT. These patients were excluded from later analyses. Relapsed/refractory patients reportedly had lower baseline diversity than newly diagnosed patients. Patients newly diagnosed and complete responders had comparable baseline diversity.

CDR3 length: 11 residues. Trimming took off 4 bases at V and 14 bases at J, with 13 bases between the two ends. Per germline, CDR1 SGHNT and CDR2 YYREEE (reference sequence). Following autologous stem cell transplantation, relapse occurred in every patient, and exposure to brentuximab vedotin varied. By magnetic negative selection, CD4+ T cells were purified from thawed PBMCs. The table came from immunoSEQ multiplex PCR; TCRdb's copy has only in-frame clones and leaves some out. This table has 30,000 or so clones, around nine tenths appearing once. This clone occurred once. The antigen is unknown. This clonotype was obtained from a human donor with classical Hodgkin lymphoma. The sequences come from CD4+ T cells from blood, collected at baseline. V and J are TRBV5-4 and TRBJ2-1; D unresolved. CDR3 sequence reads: CASSLGMGEFF. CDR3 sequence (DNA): TGTGCCAGCAGCCTTGGTATGGGTGAGTTCTTC.